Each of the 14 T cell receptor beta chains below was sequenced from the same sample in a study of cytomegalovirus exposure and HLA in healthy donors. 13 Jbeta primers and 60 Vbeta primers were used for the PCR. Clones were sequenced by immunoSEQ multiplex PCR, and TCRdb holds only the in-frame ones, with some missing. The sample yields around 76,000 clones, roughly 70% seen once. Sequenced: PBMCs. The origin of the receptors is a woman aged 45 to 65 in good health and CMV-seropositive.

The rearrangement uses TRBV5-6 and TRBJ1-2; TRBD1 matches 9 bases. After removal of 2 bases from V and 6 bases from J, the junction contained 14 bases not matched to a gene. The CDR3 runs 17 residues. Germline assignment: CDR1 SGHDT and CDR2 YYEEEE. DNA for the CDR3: TGTGCCAGCAGCTTCGGTCCGGGGGACAGGGAGGAGGATGGCTACACCTTC. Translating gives CASSFGPGDREEDGYTF. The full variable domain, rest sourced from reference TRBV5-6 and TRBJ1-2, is DAGVTQSPTHLIKTRGQQVTLRCSPKSGHDTVSWYQQALGQGPQFIFQYYEEEERQRGNFPDRFSGHQFPNYSSELNVNALLLGDSALYLCASSFGPGDREEDGYTFGSGTRLTVV.

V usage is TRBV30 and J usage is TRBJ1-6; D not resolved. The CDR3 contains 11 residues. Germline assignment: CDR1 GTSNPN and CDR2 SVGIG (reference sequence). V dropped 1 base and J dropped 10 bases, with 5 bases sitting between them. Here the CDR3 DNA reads TGTGCCTGGAGTGATCCATCACCCCTCCACTTT. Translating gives CAWSDPSPLHF.

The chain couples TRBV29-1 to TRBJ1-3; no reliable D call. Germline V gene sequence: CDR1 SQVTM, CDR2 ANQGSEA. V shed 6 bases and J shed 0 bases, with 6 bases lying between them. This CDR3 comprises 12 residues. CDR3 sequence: CSVRSSGNTIYF. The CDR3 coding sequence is TGCAGCGTCAGGTCCTCTGGAAACACCATATATTTT.

The DNA for the CDR3 is TGTGCCAGCAGCGTAGAAGCAGGGCGTGGCGAGCAGTACTTC. Translating gives CASSVEAGRGEQYF. The rearrangement uses TRBV9 and TRBJ2-7; a possible D gene is TRBD1 (5 bases). V was cut by 0 bases and J by 6 bases, with 13 bases left in between. The CDR3 runs 14 residues. Germline assignment: CDR1 SGDLS and CDR2 YYNGEE. The full variable domain, completed using reference TRBV9 and TRBJ2-7, is DSGVTQTPKHLITATGQRVTLRCSPRSGDLSVYWYQQSLDQGLQFLIQYYNGEERAKGNILERFSAQQFPDLHSELNLSSLELGDSALYFCASSVEAGRGEQYFGPGTRLTVT.

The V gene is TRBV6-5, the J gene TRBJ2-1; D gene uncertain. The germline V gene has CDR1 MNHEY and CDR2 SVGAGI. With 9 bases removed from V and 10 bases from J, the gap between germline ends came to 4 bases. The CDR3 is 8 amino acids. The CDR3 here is CASQEQFF. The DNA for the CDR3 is TGTGCCAGTCAGGAGCAGTTCTTC.

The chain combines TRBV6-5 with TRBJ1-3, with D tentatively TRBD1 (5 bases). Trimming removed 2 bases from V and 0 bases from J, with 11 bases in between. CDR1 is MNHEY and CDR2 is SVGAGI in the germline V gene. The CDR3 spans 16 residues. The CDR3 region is CASSYHDSVSGNTIYF. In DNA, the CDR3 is TGTGCCAGCAGTTACCACGACAGTGTCTCTGGAAACACCATATATTTT.

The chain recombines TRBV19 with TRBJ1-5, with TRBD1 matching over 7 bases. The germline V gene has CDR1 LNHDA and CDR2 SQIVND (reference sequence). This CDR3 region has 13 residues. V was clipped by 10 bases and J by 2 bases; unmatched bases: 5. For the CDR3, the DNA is TGTGCCATCAGTACAGGGGGCAATCAGCCCCAGCATTTT. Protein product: CAISTGGNQPQHF.

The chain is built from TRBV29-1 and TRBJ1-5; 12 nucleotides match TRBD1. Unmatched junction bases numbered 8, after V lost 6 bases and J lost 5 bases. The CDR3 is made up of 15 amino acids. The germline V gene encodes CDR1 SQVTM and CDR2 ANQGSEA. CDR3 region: CSVAGTGGFDQPQHF. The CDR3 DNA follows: TGCAGCGTGGCAGGGACAGGGGGCTTCGATCAGCCCCAGCATTTT.

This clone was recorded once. The CDR3, as DNA: TGTGCCAGCAGTTCGGGTACCCGAGCCGGGGAGCTGTTTTTT. Amino acids: CASSSGTRAGELFF. The chain carries TRBV27 and TRBJ2-2; D not certain. There are 14 residues in the CDR3. Per germline, CDR1 MNHEY and CDR2 SMNVEV (reference sequence). Deletions cut 4 bases from V and 6 bases from J, with 12 bases between.

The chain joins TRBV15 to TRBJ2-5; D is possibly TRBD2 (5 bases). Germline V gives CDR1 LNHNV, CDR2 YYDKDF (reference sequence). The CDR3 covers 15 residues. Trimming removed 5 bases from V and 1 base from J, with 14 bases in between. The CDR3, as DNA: TGTGCCACCAGCTCTGCTACGGAGGCCCAAGAGACCCAGTACTTC. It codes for CATSSATEAQETQYF.

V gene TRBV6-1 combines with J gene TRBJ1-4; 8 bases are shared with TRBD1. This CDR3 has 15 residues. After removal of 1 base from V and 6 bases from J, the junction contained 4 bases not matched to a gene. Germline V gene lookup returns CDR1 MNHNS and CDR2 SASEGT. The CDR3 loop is CASSEGTGQYEKLFF. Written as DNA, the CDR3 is TGTGCCAGCAGTGAAGGGACAGGGCAGTATGAAAAACTGTTTTTT.

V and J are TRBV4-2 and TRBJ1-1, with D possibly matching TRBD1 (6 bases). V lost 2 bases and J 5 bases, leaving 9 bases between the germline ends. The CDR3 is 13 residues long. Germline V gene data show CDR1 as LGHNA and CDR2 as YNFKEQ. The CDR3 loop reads CASSQNRETEAFF. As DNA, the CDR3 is TGTGCCAGCAGCCAAAACAGGGAAACTGAAGCTTTCTTT.

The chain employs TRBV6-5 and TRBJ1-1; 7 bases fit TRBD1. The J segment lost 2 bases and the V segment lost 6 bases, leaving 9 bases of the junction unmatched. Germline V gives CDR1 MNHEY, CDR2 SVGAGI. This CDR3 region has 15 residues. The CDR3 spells CASSKIRDSNTEAFF. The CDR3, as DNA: TGTGCCAGCAGCAAAATCCGGGACAGTAACACTGAAGCTTTCTTT.

This chain's CDR3 is CASSYPTNYEQYF. CDR3 nucleotides: TGTGCCAGCAGTTACCCGACAAATTACGAGCAGTACTTC. The rearrangement links TRBV6-5 to TRBJ2-7; D call uncertain. CDR3 length: 13 residues. Germline CDR1 MNHEY, CDR2 SVGAGI. The V gene lost 2 bases and the J gene lost 4 bases, with 9 bases spanning the gap.